The clone carrying this TCR beta chain was detected only a few times. What it binds is unknown. The PCR had 60 Vbeta and 13 Jbeta primers. Here immunoSEQ multiplex PCR was the method, and the copy in TCRdb shows in-frame clones only, minus some. This table has more than 95,000 clones, around 60% appearing once. The data were obtained in a study of cytomegalovirus exposure and HLA in healthy donors. Study-level results: A list of approximately 150 TCR beta chains associated with cytomegalovirus was given. Some V segments (TRBV6-2 and TRBV6-3 among them) were excluded as indistinguishable. The presence/absence work took it that sequencing depth was about the same across donors.

In germline, CDR1 is SGHAT, CDR2 FQDESV (reference sequence). The V and J ends lost 4 bases and 9 bases respectively, with 8 bases between them. CDR3 size: 11 residues. The clonotype was recovered from a man in his sixties in good health and CMV-seronegative. This sequence joins TRBV11-1 and TRBJ2-3, with D uncertain. Specimen: PBMCs. CDR3 sequence: CASSSRRTQYF. The DNA for the CDR3 is TGTGCCAGCAGCTCGCGCAGGACGCAGTATTTT.